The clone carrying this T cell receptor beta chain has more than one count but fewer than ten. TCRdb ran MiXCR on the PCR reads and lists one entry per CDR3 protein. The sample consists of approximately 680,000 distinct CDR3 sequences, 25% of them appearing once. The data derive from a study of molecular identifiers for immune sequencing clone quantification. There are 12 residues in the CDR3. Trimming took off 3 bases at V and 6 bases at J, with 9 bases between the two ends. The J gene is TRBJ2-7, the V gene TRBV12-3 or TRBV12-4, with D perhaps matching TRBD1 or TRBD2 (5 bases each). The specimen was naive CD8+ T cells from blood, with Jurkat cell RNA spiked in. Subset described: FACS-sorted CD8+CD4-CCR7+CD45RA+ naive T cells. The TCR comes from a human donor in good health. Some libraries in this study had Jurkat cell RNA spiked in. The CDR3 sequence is CASSFLGVEQYF. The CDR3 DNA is TGTGCCAGCAGTTTTCTGGGGGTCGAGCAGTACTTC.